This T cell receptor beta chain appears in the sequencing data of a study of technical replicates of blood from several donors. Assay: immunoSEQ multiplex PCR; the TCRdb copy retains only in-frame clones and omits some. The table shows nearly 80,000 clones, with 85% to 95% occurring only once. CDR1 and CDR2 (germline): SQVTM, ANQGSEA. After removal of 6 bases from V and 8 bases from J, the junction contained 15 bases not matched to a gene. The CDR3 is 16 residues long. This TCR came from a human donor in good health. Specimen: T cells isolated from PBMCs. V usage is TRBV29-1 and J usage is TRBJ2-1; 11 bases map to TRBD2. Here the CDR3 DNA reads TGCAGCGTCCATAGCGGGAGGGCCCAGGTATACGATGAGCAGTTCTTC. Amino acid sequence: CSVHSGRAQVYDEQFF.